This TCR beta chain was retrieved from a study of molecular identifiers for immune sequencing clone quantification. The study's findings and limits: Amid roughly 1 million naive cells, spiked Jurkat TCR RNA from one cell was reportedly still detectable.

V shed 8 bases and J shed 4 bases, with 10 bases lying between them. Per the germline V gene, CDR1 is MGHDK and CDR2 is SYGVNS. CDR3 length: 12 amino acids. Preparation of the bulk TCR libraries relied on previously described methods and listed TCR primers. TCRdb re-called the PCR reads with MiXCR, one entry per CDR3 protein. The data show fewer than 75,000 distinct CDR3 sequences, over 15% seen once. On this clonotype: Its antigen is unidentified.

Sequencing was performed on naive CD8+ T cells from blood, with Jurkat cell RNA spiked in. As for subset: FACS-sorted CD8+CD4-CCR7+CD45RA+ naive T cells. The J gene is TRBJ2-3, the V gene TRBV25-1; D unclear. The TCR originated in a human donor in good health. Some libraries in this study had Jurkat cell RNA spiked in. CDR3 coding DNA: TGTGCCAGCGTACAAGATTCAGATACGCAGTATTTT. As protein: CASVQDSDTQYF.